These T cell receptor beta chains were read from a single sample in a study of response to subunit inactivated influenza vaccine. MiXCR, run by TCRdb on the RT-PCR reads, gives a single entry per CDR3 protein. Of 550,000 to 600,000 distinct CDR3 sequences in the sample, over 9.5% were seen once. Source: PBMCs from blood, taken on the day of vaccination. The source is a middle-aged man who received an inactivated influenza vaccine. CDR3s include the opening cysteine and the closing phenylalanine or tryptophan. A D gene is named only where the DNA matches it firmly. Clone size is shown for a subset of rows, as once, few, many or a class of expanded clone.

j_call d_call clone_size v_call cdr3_aa cdr3_nt
TRBJ2-1 TRBD1 few TRBV6-2/TRBV6-3 CASSYWGQGAREQFF TGTGCCAGCAGTTACTGGGGACAGGGGGCAAGGGAGCAGTTCTTC
TRBJ2-3 . . TRBV6-2/TRBV6-3 CASTQGGTVTDTQYF TGTGCCAGCACCCAGGGAGGGACAGTCACAGATACGCAGTATTTT
TRBJ2-1 . few TRBV4-3 CASSQTDGYNEQFF TGCGCCAGCAGCCAGACGGACGGGTACAATGAGCAGTTCTTC
TRBJ2-5 TRBD1 few TRBV12-3/TRBV12-4 CASSSDRAPETQYF TGTGCCAGCAGTTCGGACAGGGCGCCAGAGACCCAGTACTTC
TRBJ2-1 . few TRBV15 CATSFPGLVKEQFF TGTGCCACCAGCTTCCCGGGACTGGTAAAAGAGCAGTTCTTC
TRBJ2-2 . . TRBV20-1 CSARTAGKGGELFF TGCAGTGCTAGGACCGCAGGGAAAGGCGGGGAGCTGTTTTTT
TRBJ2-3 TRBD1 many TRBV20-1 CSADTGAAYSTDTQYF TGCAGTGCTGACACAGGGGCCGCATATAGCACAGATACGCAGTATTTT
TRBJ2-7 TRBD2 . TRBV6-5 CASIILRVTSGRDEQYF TGTGCCAGCATTATCCTACGAGTGACTAGCGGGAGGGATGAGCAGTACTTC
TRBJ2-1 TRBD2 many TRBV4-2 CASSQGQGLAGNNEQFF TGTGCCAGCAGCCAAGGTCAGGGGCTAGCGGGAAACAATGAGCAGTTCTTC
TRBJ2-7 . few TRBV14 CASRSQGYEQYF TGTGCCAGCAGAAGTCAGGGATACGAGCAGTACTTC
TRBJ2-7 . few TRBV10-3 CASSESLRDGGPYEQYF TGTGCCAGCAGTGAGTCCTTACGAGACGGGGGGCCCTACGAGCAGTACTTC
TRBJ1-2 TRBD1 many TRBV5-1 CASSSTGGNYGYTF TGCGCCAGCAGCTCGACAGGGGGCAACTATGGCTACACCTTC
TRBJ2-5 . . TRBV28 CASRMTGRGAQETQYF TGTGCCAGCAGAATGACAGGAAGGGGAGCCCAAGAGACCCAGTACTTC
TRBJ2-3 . many TRBV29-1 CSVRREYSTSTDTQYF TGCAGCGTTCGGCGGGAATACTCCACTAGCACAGATACGCAGTATTTT
TRBJ2-2 TRBD2 few TRBV28 CASRTSATGELFF TGTGCCAGCAGGACTAGCGCCACCGGGGAGCTGTTTTTT
TRBJ1-2 . few TRBV7-9 CASSLEASGNGYTF TGTGCCAGCAGCTTAGAAGCGTCCGGAAATGGCTACACCTTC
TRBJ1-5 . . TRBV19 CATRGGIEGNQPQHF TGTGCCACTCGAGGAGGGATAGAAGGCAATCAGCCCCAGCATTTT
TRBJ2-5 . . TRBV11-2 CASSLVRFQETQYF TGTGCCAGCAGCTTAGTCCGTTTCCAAGAGACCCAGTACTTC
TRBJ2-5 . few TRBV12-3/TRBV12-4 CASSLSNGGLGTQYF TGTGCCAGCAGTTTAAGCAACGGGGGTCTCGGGACCCAGTACTTC
TRBJ2-5 TRBD1 . TRBV29-1 CSVAWIDRGGETQYF TGCAGCGTTGCGTGGATCGACAGGGGTGGCGAGACCCAGTACTTC
TRBJ2-2 . . TRBV4-1 CASSRGEVVGELFF TGCGCCAGCAGCCGGGGGGAGGTGGTCGGGGAGCTGTTTTTT
TRBJ2-3 TRBD1 few TRBV29-1 CSVEHRGRITDTQYF TGCAGCGTTGAACACAGGGGCCGGATCACAGATACGCAGTATTTT
TRBJ2-1 . many TRBV21-1 CASSKAFSGTGEYNEQFF TGTGCCAGCAGCAAAGCCTTTTCCGGGACAGGGGAATACAATGAGCAGTTCTTC
TRBJ2-5 . many TRBV12-3/TRBV12-4 CASSLRGGQETQYF TGTGCCAGCAGTTTAAGGGGGGGACAAGAGACCCAGTACTTC
TRBJ2-7 . many TRBV12-3/TRBV12-4 CASSPRTASYEQYF TGTGCCAGCAGCCCCCGGACAGCCTCCTACGAGCAGTACTTC